These 28 T cell receptor beta chains share one sample of origin, sequenced in a study of T cell responses to AZD1222 COVID-19 vaccine. The repertoire was sequenced with immunoSEQ multiplex PCR; TCRdb's copy has only in-frame clones and lacks some. Among about 270,000 clones listed, roughly 93% were seen once. The sequenced sample was peripheral blood, obtained 28 days after the second AZD1222 dose. The receptors come from an adult who received the AZD1222 COVID-19 vaccine.

The chain employs TRBV27 and TRBJ1-2; no definite D call. The CDR3 contains 13 residues. With 5 bases removed from V and 8 bases from J, the gap between germline ends came to 15 bases. Germline loops: CDR1 MNHEY, CDR2 SMNVEV (reference sequence). The DNA of the CDR3 is TGTGCCAGCAGTGAAGTCGGAAGCGGGGGCTACACCTTC. Encoded protein: CASSEVGSGGYTF.

The rearrangement joins TRBV4-3 to TRBJ1-1, with D hard to call. CDR3 size: 14 residues. Germline loops: CDR1 LGHNA, CDR2 YSLEER. V lost 0 bases and J 10 bases, leaving 15 bases between the germline ends. The CDR3 nucleotides read TGCGCCAGCAGCCAAGATCGCCTAGACCCGGGAGCTTTCTTT. This codes for CASSQDRLDPGAFF.

The genes are TRBV4-1 and TRBJ2-7; TRBD2 aligns across 15 bases. V trimming: 4 bases; J trimming: 0 bases; junction bases outside the gene matches: 7. This CDR3 comprises 18 residues. Germline values: CDR1 MGHRA, CDR2 YSYEKL. CDR3 loop: CASSPTGLAGGSSYEQYF. The CDR3 DNA reads TGCGCCAGCAGCCCCACGGGACTAGCGGGAGGAAGCTCCTACGAGCAGTACTTC.

This rearrangement joins TRBV3-1 (or the pseudogene TRBV3-2) to TRBJ1-6; no definite D call. V shed 1 base and J shed 7 bases, with 11 bases lying between them. Per germline, CDR1 LGHDT and CDR2 YNNKEL (reference sequence). The CDR3 loop spans 15 amino acids. CDR3 nucleotide sequence: TGTGCCAGCAGCCAAGGAGAAATCCCCAATTCACCCCTCCACTTT. It yields the protein CASSQGEIPNSPLHF.

This clone was found once. The chain combines TRBV5-4 with TRBJ1-2; D unresolved. This CDR3 spans 12 amino acids. Germline CDR1 SGHNT, CDR2 YYREEE (reference sequence). Trimming stripped 0 bases from V and 1 base from J, with 1 base between. The CDR3 sequence is CASSLVNYGYTF. CDR3 nucleotides: TGTGCCAGCAGCTTGGTTAACTATGGCTACACCTTC.

The table lists this clone with a count of one. This chain connects TRBV12-3 or TRBV12-4 to TRBJ2-2, with a possible D match to TRBD2 (6 bases). V was trimmed by 6 bases and J by 9 bases, leaving 14 bases between them. The CDR3 has 13 amino acids. This CDR3 reads CASSPAAGRELFF. The CDR3 coding sequence is TGTGCCAGCAGCCCAGCAGCGGGCAGGGAGCTGTTTTTT.

The J gene is TRBJ2-1, the V gene TRBV6-5; 10 bases line up with TRBD1. V shed 2 bases and J 6 bases; nucleotides not matched to a gene: 7. Per germline, CDR1 MNHEY and CDR2 SVGAGI. There are 16 residues in the CDR3. The CDR3 coding sequence is TGTGCCAGCAGTTACACCCGGGACAGGGGAATCAATGAGCAGTTCTTC. Residues: CASSYTRDRGINEQFF.

The rearrangement joins TRBV7-2 to TRBJ2-7; D not certain. Looked up from germline, CDR1 is SGHTA and CDR2 is FQGNSA. Trimming shortened V by 1 base and J by 7 bases, and 14 bases separated the two germline ends. The CDR3 is 14 amino acids. CDR3 sequence: CASSLDPGVWEQYF. CDR3 sequence (DNA): TGTGCCAGCAGCTTAGACCCCGGAGTATGGGAGCAGTACTTC.

The V gene is TRBV3-1 (or the pseudogene TRBV3-2), the J gene TRBJ2-1; TRBD1 is a possible D gene (5 bases). CDR3 length equals 14 residues. V shed 0 bases and J shed 9 bases, with 12 bases lying between them. Germline CDR1 and CDR2: LGHDT and YNNKEL (reference sequence). CDR3 DNA: TGTGCCAGCAGCCAAGATGGGCAGGGCACTGAGCAGTTCTTC. Its translation: CASSQDGQGTEQFF.

This clone is a singleton in its sample. This chain links TRBV19 with TRBJ2-1, with D possibly being TRBD1 (9 bases). Deletions cut 3 bases from V and 10 bases from J, with 31 bases between. The germline V gene encodes CDR1 LNHDA and CDR2 SQIVND (reference sequence). The CDR3 covers 19 residues. CDR3: CASSMRTGGNSGSSGEQFF. In nucleotides, the CDR3 is TGTGCCAGTAGTATGAGAACAGGGGGCAACAGCGGGAGTTCGGGAGAGCAGTTCTTC.

The chain uses TRBV4-3 and TRBJ2-6; possible D gene TRBD1, 5 bases. Trimming took off 0 bases at V and 2 bases at J, with 5 bases between the two ends. The germline CDR1 and CDR2 sequences are LGHNA and YSLEER. CDR3 length equals 15 residues. CDR3 loop: CASSQEGPGANVLTF. The CDR3 DNA reads as TGCGCCAGCAGCCAAGAGGGGCCTGGGGCCAACGTCCTGACTTTC.

The genes are TRBV3-1 (or the pseudogene TRBV3-2) and TRBJ2-4; 7 bases match TRBD1. CDR1 LGHDT and CDR2 YNNKEL come from the germline V gene (reference sequence). The trim removed 4 bases at V and 0 bases at J, leaving 6 bases unmatched. The CDR3 is 16 residues long. In DNA, the CDR3 is TGTGCCAGCAGCCCAAGGACAGGCTTAGCCAAAAACATTCAGTACTTC. Amino acids: CASSPRTGLAKNIQYF.

V is TRBV19 and J is TRBJ2-2; D not certain. Trimming left V 4 bases short and J 3 bases short, with 3 bases between. The CDR3 spans 12 residues. CDR1 and CDR2 from the germline V gene are LNHDA and SQIVND (reference sequence). CDR3 in amino acids: CASSTHTGELFF. The CDR3 DNA sequence: TGTGCCAGTAGTACTCACACCGGGGAGCTGTTTTTT.

The gene calls are TRBV11-3 and TRBJ2-1; 8 bases are a match to TRBD2. V was pared by 5 bases and J by 10 bases, with 10 bases of the junction left unmatched. Germline V gene lookup returns CDR1 SGHNT and CDR2 YENEEA. The CDR3 runs 14 residues. As DNA, the CDR3 is TGTGCCAGCAGCGTCGGAAGCGGGAGCGGGGAGCAGTTCTTC. Translated, it gives CASSVGSGSGEQFF.

The V call is TRBV2, the J call TRBJ1-1, with no clear D. CDR3 size: 14 residues. Deletions cut 1 base from V and 5 bases from J, with 11 bases between. Per germline, CDR1 SNHLY and CDR2 FYNNEI. Here the CDR3 DNA reads TGTGCCAGCAGTGAAGTGAGCGGTCATACTGAAGCTTTCTTT. This gives the protein CASSEVSGHTEAFF.

V gene TRBV29-1 combines with J gene TRBJ2-1; D perhaps matches TRBD1 (6 bases). The CDR3 spans 12 residues. From germline, CDR1 is SQVTM and CDR2 ANQGSEA. V was trimmed by 4 bases and J by 9 bases, leaving 13 bases between them. The CDR3 sequence is CSVAPGDVEQFF. CDR3 nucleotide sequence: TGCAGCGTTGCGCCAGGGGACGTTGAGCAGTTCTTC.

The chain recombines TRBV13 with TRBJ1-2; D unclear. Trimming stripped 5 bases from V and 8 bases from J, with 18 bases between. Germline CDR1 and CDR2: PRHDT and FYEKMQ (reference sequence). This CDR3 spans 14 amino acids. The CDR3 DNA reads as TGTGCCAGCAGCACCCCCTTGGAGGCCAAAGGCTACACCTTC. Its protein is CASSTPLEAKGYTF.

The chain carries TRBV7-2 and TRBJ2-1; possible D gene TRBD2, 7 bases. This CDR3 is 14 amino acids long. Germline CDR1 reads SGHTA; CDR2 reads FQGNSA. Trimming cost V 2 bases and J 8 bases, with 13 bases left between them. CDR3 sequence: CASSLWGGPYEQFF. The CDR3 coding sequence is TGTGCCAGCAGCTTATGGGGGGGGCCGTATGAGCAGTTCTTC.

This clone was seen once. The chain links TRBV4-1 to TRBJ2-3; the match to TRBD2 covers 9 bases. The CDR3 length is 18 residues. Trimming at V came to 0 bases and at J to 3 bases, leaving 10 bases not matched to a gene. Germline CDR1 MGHRA, CDR2 YSYEKL. The CDR3 DNA is TGCGCCAGCAGCCAAGATTCCCCCCCTAGCGGGGCAACAGATACGCAGTATTTT. Translated, it gives CASSQDSPPSGATDTQYF.

This clone appeared once. This rearrangement joins TRBV4-3 to TRBJ2-3, with 7 bases matching TRBD1. This CDR3 is 15 amino acids long. Germline CDR1 and CDR2: LGHNA and YSLEER. The ends lost 3 bases at V and 5 bases at J; junction bases unmatched: 8. The CDR3 sequence is CASSHTTGVQDTQYF. CDR3 in DNA: TGCGCCAGCAGCCATACCACAGGGGTTCAAGATACGCAGTATTTT.

In DNA, the CDR3 is TGTGCCAGCAGCTTGGCAGGGGGGGACGAGCAGTACTTC. Its translation is CASSLAGGDEQYF. J is TRBJ2-7 and V is TRBV5-6, with D perhaps matching TRBD1 or TRBD2 (7 bases each). The CDR3 runs 13 residues. The V and J ends lost 0 bases and 5 bases respectively, with 9 bases between them. CDR1 is SGHDT and CDR2 is YYEEEE in the germline V gene.

The chain links TRBV2 to TRBJ2-2; D ambiguous. The CDR3 extends over 15 amino acids. Trimming cost V 5 bases and J 1 base, with 11 bases left between them. Germline V lookup: CDR1 SNHLY, CDR2 FYNNEI. In DNA form, the CDR3 reads TGTGCCAGCAGTTATACTGACGGGAACACCGGGGAGCTGTTTTTT. This encodes CASSYTDGNTGELFF.

The J gene is TRBJ1-3, the V gene TRBV9; 7 nucleotides line up with TRBD1. Per germline, CDR1 SGDLS and CDR2 YYNGEE. Trimming took 4 bases from V and 4 from J; bases not matched to a gene: 5. The CDR3 is 14 residues long. The CDR3 sequence: CASSPTGNGNTIYF. The CDR3 DNA follows: TGTGCCAGCAGCCCGACAGGGAACGGAAACACCATATATTTT.

The rearrangement uses TRBV28 and TRBJ2-7; the match to TRBD1 covers 10 bases. This CDR3 has 16 amino acids. Losses at the gene ends were 8 bases for V and 0 bases for J; bases not matched to a gene: 10. Germline V gene lookup returns CDR1 MDHEN and CDR2 SYDVKM. The CDR3 DNA follows: TGTGCCAGCCGAGCCCCGGGACAGGGGAGCTCCTACGAGCAGTACTTC. Protein product: CASRAPGQGSSYEQYF.

The V gene is TRBV30, the J gene TRBJ2-3; D is possibly TRBD2 (6 bases). The germline V gene encodes CDR1 GTSNPN and CDR2 SVGIG (reference sequence). This CDR3 is 16 amino acids long. V lost 1 base to trimming and J lost 5 bases, with 19 bases between them. The chain's CDR3 is CAWSGGTGGPGDTQYF. The CDR3 DNA is TGTGCCTGGAGTGGGGGCACAGGAGGGCCAGGAGATACGCAGTATTTT.

The V and J genes are TRBV7-2 and TRBJ2-3; TRBD2 aligns across 9 bases. The CDR3 is 14 residues long. Trimming took 5 bases from V and 5 from J; bases not matched to a gene: 5. CDR1 is SGHTA and CDR2 is FQGNSA in the germline V gene. The CDR3 spells CASSPVREGDTQYF. The CDR3, as DNA: TGTGCCAGCAGCCCCGTGCGGGAGGGAGATACGCAGTATTTT.

J is TRBJ1-2 and V is TRBV28; 7 nucleotides match TRBD1. Trimming took 6 bases from V and 2 from J; bases not matched to a gene: 6. The germline CDR1 and CDR2 sequences are MDHEN and SYDVKM. The CDR3 totals 14 residues. The CDR3 reads CASSRQGLNYGYTF. DNA of the CDR3: TGTGCCAGCAGCCGACAGGGTCTGAACTATGGCTACACCTTC.

This clone was observed once. The rearrangement uses TRBV3-1 (or the pseudogene TRBV3-2) and TRBJ1-3; maybe TRBD1 (5 bases). The CDR3 is 15 amino acids. Deletions cut 8 bases from V and 4 bases from J, with 18 bases between. Germline V gene sequence: CDR1 LGHDT, CDR2 YNNKEL (reference sequence). The CDR3 DNA is TGTGCCAGCGGCTTTCCGCAGGGTGGCGGAAACACCATATATTTT. It is translated as CASGFPQGGGNTIYF.